Listed below are T cell receptor beta chains from one sample, sequenced in a study of T cells in Graves' hyperthyroidism and ophthalmopathy. Using its own MiXCR run on the multiplex PCR reads, TCRdb lists one record per CDR3 protein. The sample shows around 380,000 distinct CDR3 sequences, approximately 13% of them seen only once. The specimen sequenced was blood. All receptors come from a man aged 25 to 40 with Graves' hyperthyroidism that later progressed to Graves' ophthalmopathy. Both conserved end residues are trimmed from each CDR3.

j_gene,v_gene,CDR3aa
TRBJ1-1,TRBV20-1,SAIPGGASQSGF
TRBJ1-3,TRBV7-2,ASSLEQGASGNTIY
TRBJ2-2,TRBV11-2,ASSLLMSGGPRTGELF
TRBJ1-2,TRBV5-1,ASSRGQGANYGYT
TRBJ2-5,TRBV2,ASSREGLGY
TRBJ2-1,TRBV4-2,ASSQDGGYNEQF
TRBJ2-7,TRBV9,ASSVGDMDYYEQY
TRBJ2-7,TRBV20-1,SAALGTDTYEQY
TRBJ2-6,TRBV6-1,ACFWDRLPPGANVLT
TRBJ1-4,TRBV6-1,ASSDPGGSIQKLF
TRBJ1-3,TRBV19,ASIGDGNTIY
TRBJ1-2,TRBV28,ASRTHTDGYT
TRBJ1-2,TRBV30,ASVRGHGYT
TRBJ2-3,TRBV7-9,ASSLGTSGPWGTDTQY
TRBJ1-1,TRBV28,ASSPRVWATEAF
TRBJ1-2,TRBV28,ASSLTQGARLYGYT
TRBJ1-6,TRBV7-6,ASSLTTGSSYNSPLH
TRBJ2-3,TRBV11-2,ASSKGQGPSTDTQY
TRBJ2-5,TRBV7-9,ANSFRTGSETQY
TRBJ1-5,TRBV5-1,ASSPDGEVNQPQH
TRBJ1-2,TRBV6-5,ASSYQGYGYT
TRBJ1-6,TRBV20-1,SAQRGSSYNSPLH
TRBJ1-3,TRBV12-3/TRBV12-4,ASTPREQITYSGNTIY
TRBJ2-1,TRBV28,ASSLRGGWGYPYNEQF
TRBJ2-3,TRBV2,ASSDRRSAGTQY
TRBJ1-1,TRBV12-3/TRBV12-4,ASSLMAGSLNTEAF
TRBJ2-5,TRBV12-3/TRBV12-4,ASSFWSAETQY
TRBJ2-2,TRBV6-1,ASSYLNIGELF
TRBJ2-4,TRBV28,ASSTGVNIQY
TRBJ2-2,TRBV6-1,ASSYAPTGELF